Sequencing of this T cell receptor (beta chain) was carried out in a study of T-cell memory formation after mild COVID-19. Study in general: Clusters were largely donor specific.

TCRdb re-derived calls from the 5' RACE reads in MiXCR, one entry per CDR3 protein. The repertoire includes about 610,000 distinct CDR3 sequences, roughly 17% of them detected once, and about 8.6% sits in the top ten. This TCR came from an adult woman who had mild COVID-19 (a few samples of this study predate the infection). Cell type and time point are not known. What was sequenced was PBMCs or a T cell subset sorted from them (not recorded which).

The CDR3 reads CATSEPRADQADTQYF. CDR3 nucleotide sequence: TGTGCCACCAGTGAACCCCGGGCCGACCAAGCAGATACGCAGTATTTT. The V call is TRBV24-1, the J call TRBJ2-3, with D uncertain. Germline V gene lookup returns CDR1 KGHDR and CDR2 SFDVKD. The CDR3 length is 16 residues. V shed 4 bases and J shed 4 bases, with 17 bases lying between them.